This T cell receptor (beta chain) was documented in a study of T cells in Graves' hyperthyroidism and ophthalmopathy. Study observations and caveats: Blood also showed most of the thyroid clonotypes that were expanded above 0.001.

A word on this clonotype: Its specificity is unknown.

Exclusion of a patient resulted from uncontrolled infection, other autoimmune disease, pregnancy or lactation. Orbital computed tomography, thyroid ultrasound, serum thyroxine and TRAb, and clinical symptoms together informed the diagnoses. This CDR3 has 16 residues. Germline CDR1 LNHDA, CDR2 SQIVND (reference sequence). V lost 5 bases and J lost 3, with 19 bases in between. TCR beta CDR3 regions were amplified from RNA. During a first-round RT-PCR of the TCR CDR3, the HTBI primer set was used. TCRdb reanalysed the multiplex PCR reads using MiXCR and keeps one entry per CDR3 protein. The sample consists of about 840,000 distinct CDR3 sequences, over 35% of them appearing once.

Specimen: blood. V is TRBV19 and J is TRBJ1-1, with D tentatively TRBD1 (5 bases). This receptor was identified in a man aged 18-30 years with Graves' hyperthyroidism. Here the CDR3 DNA reads TGTGCCAGTAGTTTATCGACAGCCCCGGCACACACTGAAGCTTTCTTT. Amino acids: CASSLSTAPAHTEAFF. The full variable domain, its missing parts supplied by reference TRBV19 and TRBJ1-1, is DGGITQSPKYLFRKEGQNVTLSCEQNLNHDAMYWYRQDPGQGLRLIYYSQIVNDFQKGDIAEGYSVSREKKESFPLTVTSAQKNPTAFYLCASSLSTAPAHTEAFFGQGTRLTVV.